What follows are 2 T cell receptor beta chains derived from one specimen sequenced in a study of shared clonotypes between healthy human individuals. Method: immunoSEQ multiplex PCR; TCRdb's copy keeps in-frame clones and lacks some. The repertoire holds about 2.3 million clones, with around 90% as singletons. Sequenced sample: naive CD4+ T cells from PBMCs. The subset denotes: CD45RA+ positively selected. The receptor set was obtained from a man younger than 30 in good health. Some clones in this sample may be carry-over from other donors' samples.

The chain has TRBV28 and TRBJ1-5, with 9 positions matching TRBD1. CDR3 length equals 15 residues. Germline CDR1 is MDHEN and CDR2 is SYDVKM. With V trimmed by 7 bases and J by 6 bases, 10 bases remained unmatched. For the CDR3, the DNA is TGTGCCAGCAAAATGGGACAGGGAGGCGGTCAGCCCCAGCATTTT. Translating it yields CASKMGQGGGQPQHF.

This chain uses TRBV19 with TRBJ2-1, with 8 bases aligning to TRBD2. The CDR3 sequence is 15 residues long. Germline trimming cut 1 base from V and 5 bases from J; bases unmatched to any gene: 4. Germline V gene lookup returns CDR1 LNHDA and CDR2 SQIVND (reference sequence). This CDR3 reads CASSIVGLGDNEQFF. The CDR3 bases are TGTGCCAGTAGTATAGTGGGACTAGGTGACAATGAGCAGTTCTTC. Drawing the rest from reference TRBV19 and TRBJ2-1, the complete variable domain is DGGITQSPKYLFRKEGQNVTLSCEQNLNHDAMYWYRQDPGQGLRLIYYSQIVNDFQKGDIAEGYSVSREKKESFPLTVTSAQKNPTAFYLCASSIVGLGDNEQFFGPGTRLTVL.